One sample yielded the 3 T cell receptor beta chains listed below, sequenced in a study of PD-L1 blockade in urothelial cancer. The method was immunoSEQ multiplex PCR; TCRdb's version includes in-frame clones alone and lacks a portion of them. The sample contains about 130,000 clones, approximately 84% of which appear only once. Time point meaning: pretreatment peripheral blood. Sequencing was performed on PBMCs, taken around atezolizumab (anti-PD-L1) treatment. The receptors derive from a man aged 45-65 years with urothelial cancer.

V is TRBV5-3 and J is TRBJ2-5; a possible D gene is TRBD2 (5 bases). TRBV5-3 is reported as an ORF; its role is uncertain. Trimming cost V 5 bases and J 1 base, with 15 bases left between them. The CDR3 sequence is 15 residues long. The CDR3 region is CARRGGLELQETQYF. The DNA of the CDR3 is TGTGCCAGAAGGGGCGGGTTGGAGCTCCAAGAGACCCAGTACTTC.

This chain links TRBV28 with TRBJ2-7, with TRBD2 as a possible D gene (6 bases). Trimming removed 9 bases from V and 1 base from J, with 16 bases in between. Germline CDR1 is MDHEN and CDR2 is SYDVKM. The CDR3 totals 14 residues. The CDR3 sequence: CASNTGGISYEQYF. The CDR3 nucleotides read TGTGCCAGTAATACTGGCGGGATATCCTACGAGCAGTACTTC. The whole variable domain, filled in from reference TRBV28 and TRBJ2-7, reads DVKVTQSSRYLVKRTGEKVFLECVQDMDHENMFWYRQDPGLGLRLIYFSYDVKMKEKGDIPEGYSVSREKKERFSLILESASTNQTSMYLCASNTGGISYEQYFGPGTRLTVT.

The chain couples TRBV6-5 to TRBJ1-6, with TRBD1 matching 8 bases. V shed 6 bases and J 10 bases; nucleotides not matched to a gene: 5. Germline CDR1 and CDR2: MNHEY and SVGAGI. The CDR3 contains 13 residues. This CDR3 is CASRAGGGSPLHF. CDR3 nucleotides: TGTGCCAGCAGAGCAGGGGGCGGCTCACCCCTCCACTTT.